These 28 T cell receptor beta chains share one sample of origin, sequenced in a study of radiotherapy plus CTLA-4 blockade in lung cancer. Sequencing was performed with immunoSEQ multiplex PCR; in TCRdb, only in-frame clones are kept and a portion is missing. The sample has about 62,000 clones; roughly four fifths are singletons. The sample here was peripheral blood, taken from a patient treated with radiotherapy plus ipilimumab. The receptor source for this set is a human donor with non-small cell lung cancer who had a complete response to radiotherapy plus ipilimumab.

This sequence joins TRBV13 and TRBJ2-6; maybe TRBD2 (6 bases). Germline assignment: CDR1 PRHDT and CDR2 FYEKMQ (reference sequence). This CDR3 has 16 residues. V shed 2 bases and J shed 2 bases, with 10 bases lying between them. CDR3 in DNA: TGTGCCAGCAGCTTAAAGTGGAGGGCTGGGGCCAACGTCCTGACTTTC. This translates into CASSLKWRAGANVLTF.

The chain uses TRBV27 and TRBJ2-4, with 8 bases identical to TRBD2. The CDR3 is made up of 13 amino acids. With V trimmed by 5 bases and J by 9 bases, 6 bases remained unmatched. Germline loops: CDR1 MNHEY, CDR2 SMNVEV (reference sequence). The CDR3 sequence is CASSLRGGVIQYF. The CDR3, as DNA: TGTGCCAGCAGTCTTCGGGGGGGGGTCATTCAGTACTTC.

The V and J genes are TRBV5-1 and TRBJ2-6; 9 bases agree with TRBD1. Germline lookup yields CDR1 SGHRS and CDR2 YFSETQ. The J segment lost 2 bases and the V segment lost 3 bases, leaving 3 bases of the junction unmatched. There are 16 residues in the CDR3. CDR3 sequence (DNA): TGCGCCAGCAGCTCGAGGACAGGGGCTGGGGCCAACGTCCTGACTTTC. Translated, it gives CASSSRTGAGANVLTF.

J is TRBJ2-3 and V is TRBV5-1; weak D call: TRBD2 (6 bases). Trimming cost V 0 bases and J 2 bases, with 13 bases left between them. The CDR3 has 16 residues. The germline V gene has CDR1 SGHRS and CDR2 YFSETQ. CDR3 sequence reads: CASSLVLAAFTDTQYF. CDR3 in DNA: TGCGCCAGCAGCTTGGTATTAGCGGCTTTCACAGATACGCAGTATTTT.

This chain links TRBV23-1 with TRBJ1-1; 7 nucleotides agree with TRBD1. TRBV23-1 is noted as an ORF with a role that remains uncertain. V lost 6 bases, J lost 6 bases, and 1 base stayed unmatched. The CDR3 is 11 amino acids. CDR3 amino acids: CASRDRSEAFF. In DNA form, the CDR3 reads TGCGCCAGCAGGGACAGGTCTGAAGCTTTCTTT.

V is TRBV7-9 and J is TRBJ2-1; perhaps TRBD1 as D (5 bases). Germline CDR1 reads SEHNR; CDR2 reads FQNEAQ (reference sequence). V lost 5 bases, J lost 5 bases, and 19 bases lay in between. The CDR3 runs to 16 residues. Here the CDR3 DNA reads TGTGCCAGCAGCCCCAGACAGATCGGTCCACACAATGAGCAGTTCTTC. Encoded protein: CASSPRQIGPHNEQFF.

The rearrangement links TRBV30 to TRBJ2-7; perhaps TRBD2 as D (5 bases). Trimming shortened V by 3 bases and J by 3 bases, and 18 bases separated the two germline ends. This CDR3 contains 15 residues. Germline assignment: CDR1 GTSNPN and CDR2 SVGIG (reference sequence). The DNA for the CDR3 is TGTGCCTGGAGCCGACCCGCCGGGAAGAACTACGAGCAGTACTTC. Its translation is CAWSRPAGKNYEQYF.

The rearrangement joins TRBV10-1 to TRBJ2-3; 11 bases are a match to TRBD2. Trimming cost V 5 bases and J 0 bases; bases outside gene matches: 7. This CDR3 spans 17 amino acids. Germline CDR1 WNHNN, CDR2 SYGVQD (reference sequence). Here the CDR3 DNA reads TGCGCCAGCAGTCCCGGGACTAGCGGAACTAGCACAGATACGCAGTATTTT. This sequence encodes CASSPGTSGTSTDTQYF.

This clone is a singleton in its sample. This chain joins TRBV7-9 and TRBJ2-5; 7 nucleotides match TRBD2. J gave up 3 bases and V 4 bases, and 5 bases lay outside the gene matches. Germline values: CDR1 SEHNR, CDR2 FQNEAQ (reference sequence). CDR3 length: 14 residues. This CDR3 is CASSYSGGKETQYF. DNA for the CDR3: TGTGCCAGCAGCTACTCCGGGGGGAAAGAGACCCAGTACTTC.

The rearrangement uses TRBV4-3 and TRBJ2-3; 7 nucleotides agree with TRBD1. Germline-derived CDR1 and CDR2 are LGHNA and YSLEER. The CDR3 extends over 17 amino acids. The trim removed 4 bases at V and 3 bases at J, leaving 13 bases unmatched. The DNA for the CDR3 is TGCGCCAGCAGCCGGAGGACCGGGACAGAAATTACAGATACGCAGTATTTT. Translated, it gives CASSRRTGTEITDTQYF.

The genes are TRBV19 and TRBJ1-2; 7 bases are a match to TRBD1. This CDR3 is 12 amino acids long. The germline V gene encodes CDR1 LNHDA and CDR2 SQIVND (reference sequence). V shed 7 bases and J 8 bases; nucleotides not matched to a gene: 7. The CDR3 protein is CASTPTGLGYTF. As DNA, the CDR3 is TGTGCCAGTACCCCGACAGGGTTGGGCTACACCTTC.

This clone was counted once. J is TRBJ1-5 and V is TRBV5-8, with 9 bases matching TRBD1. Germline values: CDR1 SGHTS, CDR2 YDEGEE. This CDR3 has 15 residues. V lost 2 bases and J lost 6; bases outside the gene matches: 6. CDR3 coding DNA: TGTGCCAGCAGCTTTACAGGGGGCTTAGGTCAGCCCCAGCATTTT. Translated: CASSFTGGLGQPQHF. The full variable domain, completed using reference TRBV5-8 and TRBJ1-5, is EAGVTQSPTHLIKTRGQQATLRCSPISGHTSVYWYQQALGLGLQFLLWYDEGEERNRGNFPPRFSGRQFPNYSSELNVNALELEDSALYLCASSFTGGLGQPQHFGDGTRLSIL.

This CDR3 is CASSMGLAAILYEQYF. The CDR3 coding sequence is TGTGCCAGTAGTATGGGACTAGCGGCTATCTTGTACGAGCAGTACTTC. The chain has TRBV19 and TRBJ2-7, with TRBD2 matching 11 bases. V gave up 3 bases and J gave up 4 bases; unmatched junction bases: 8. This CDR3 is 16 amino acids long. Germline CDR1 LNHDA, CDR2 SQIVND (reference sequence). Using reference TRBV19 and TRBJ2-7 for the parts outside the CDR3, the full variable domain is DGGITQSPKYLFRKEGQNVTLSCEQNLNHDAMYWYRQDPGQGLRLIYYSQIVNDFQKGDIAEGYSVSREKKESFPLTVTSAQKNPTAFYLCASSMGLAAILYEQYFGPGTRLTVT.

The V call is TRBV19, the J call TRBJ2-2; TRBD2 agrees at 8 bases. The CDR3 length is 16 residues. Trimming cost V 4 bases and J 7 bases; bases outside gene matches: 11. Germline CDR1 LNHDA, CDR2 SQIVND (reference sequence). Here the CDR3 reads CASSTPRSGAGGELFF. As DNA, the CDR3 is TGTGCCAGTAGTACCCCCCGTAGCGGGGCCGGCGGGGAGCTGTTTTTT.

The chain carries TRBV1 and TRBJ2-2; the tabulated D call, TRBD2, remains unverified against the DNA. TRBV1 is designated a pseudogene. CDR3 length: 13 amino acids. The CDR3 spells CTSGAGYTGELFF. As DNA, the CDR3 is TGCACCAGTGGGGCGGGGTACACCGGGGAGCTGTTTTTT.

This clone was found a few times. The gene calls are TRBV28 and TRBJ1-4; no clear D gene. Germline loops: CDR1 MDHEN, CDR2 SYDVKM. The germline V and J ends were trimmed by 3 bases and 8 bases, with 16 bases remaining between them. This CDR3 contains 15 residues. The CDR3 spells CASSLDFTRREKLFF. The CDR3 bases are TGTGCCAGCAGTTTGGACTTTACGAGGAGGGAAAAACTGTTTTTT.

This chain uses TRBV7-9 with TRBJ1-5, with 10 bases fitting TRBD1. Germline trimming cut 5 bases from V and 4 bases from J; bases unmatched to any gene: 2. This CDR3 comprises 14 residues. Germline CDR1 and CDR2: SEHNR and FQNEAQ (reference sequence). The CDR3 DNA is TGTGCCAGCAGCAAGGACAGGGGGAATCAGCCCCAGCATTTT. Amino acids: CASSKDRGNQPQHF. Combining the CDR3 with reference TRBV7-9 and TRBJ1-5 gives the whole variable domain DTGVSQNPRHKITKRGQNVTFRCDPISEHNRLYWYRQTLGQGPEFLTYFQNEAQLEKSRLLSDRFSAERPKGSFSTLEIQRTEQGDSAMYLCASSKDRGNQPQHFGDGTRLSIL.

The chain couples TRBV7-4 to TRBJ2-5; tentative D call: TRBD1 (6 bases). The CDR3 loop spans 14 amino acids. From germline, CDR1 is SGHVT and CDR2 SQSDAQ. Between the trimmed V and J ends, which lost 5 bases and 4 bases, there was a span of 14 bases. The CDR3, as DNA: TGTGCCAGCAGCCACAGCCTCAGGGGAGAGACCCAGTACTTC. This gives the protein CASSHSLRGETQYF. The full variable domain, its missing parts supplied by reference TRBV7-4 and TRBJ2-5, is GAGVSQSPRYKVAKRGRDVALRCDSISGHVTLYWYRQTLGQGSEVLTYSQSDAQRDKSGRPSGRFSAERPERSVSTLKIQRTEQGDSAVYLCASSHSLRGETQYFGPGTRLLVL.

The chain uses TRBV5-1 and TRBJ2-7; TRBD2 is a possible D gene (5 bases). Germline V gene lookup returns CDR1 SGHRS and CDR2 YFSETQ. The CDR3 totals 14 residues. V was trimmed by 0 bases and J by 6 bases, leaving 13 bases between them. As DNA, the CDR3 is TGCGCCAGCAGCTTGGCGGGGTGGCCTGGCGAGCAGTACTTC. Its protein is CASSLAGWPGEQYF.

This clone was detected once. This chain uses TRBV7-2 with TRBJ2-7, with a weak D call TRBD1 (6 bases). The germline CDR1 and CDR2 sequences are SGHTA and FQGNSA. This CDR3 region has 14 residues. V shed 1 base and J shed 3 bases, with 10 bases lying between them. The CDR3 region has the DNA TGTGCCAGCAGCTTAGGCCGGACAGACTACGAGCAGTACTTC. Amino acid sequence: CASSLGRTDYEQYF.

This clone has a single count. V usage is TRBV30 and J usage is TRBJ2-1; unclear D gene. Looked up from germline, CDR1 is GTSNPN and CDR2 is SVGIG (reference sequence). V was clipped by 6 bases and J by 9 bases, with 15 bases between them. The CDR3 has 12 residues. Written as DNA, the CDR3 is TGTGCCTGCCTAGTCGACGGTGGTGAGCAGTTCTTC. It yields the protein CACLVDGGEQFF. Full variable domain (rest looked up from reference TRBV30 and TRBJ2-1): SQTIHQWPATLVQPVGSPLSLECTVEGTSNPNLYWYRQAAGRGLQLLFYSVGIGQISSEVPQNLSASRPQDRQFILSSKKLLLSDSGFYLCACLVDGGEQFFGPGTRLTVL.

The chain has TRBV11-2 and TRBJ2-5; D is ambiguous. Gene TRBJ2-7 matches the end of the DNA better, so the J call may be wrong. In germline, CDR1 is SGHAT, CDR2 FQNNGV. The CDR3 contains 14 residues. CDR3 sequence reads: CASSLTGSSYEQYF. The CDR3 DNA is TGTGCCAGCAGCCTTACCGGGTCCTCCTACGAGCAGTACTTC.

The J gene is TRBJ2-3, the V gene TRBV6-6, with 7 bases fitting TRBD2. V shed 6 bases and J 2 bases; nucleotides not matched to a gene: 5. Germline-derived CDR1 and CDR2 are MNHNY and SVGAGI (reference sequence). The CDR3 runs to 14 residues. CDR3: CASRRESITDTQYF. DNA of the CDR3: TGTGCCAGCAGGCGGGAGTCTATCACAGATACGCAGTATTTT.

This chain uses TRBV28 with TRBJ1-5; tentatively, D is TRBD1 (6 bases). With 6 bases removed from V and 3 bases from J, the gap between germline ends came to 15 bases. This CDR3 is built from 15 residues. CDR1 is MDHEN, CDR2 SYDVKM, per germline. The CDR3: CASRPRGGNNQPQHF. Here the CDR3 DNA reads TGTGCCAGCAGGCCACGGGGGGGCAACAATCAGCCCCAGCATTTT.

The chain combines TRBV25-1 with TRBJ1-5, with D perhaps matching TRBD1 (5 bases). The CDR3 length is 15 residues. The germline V gene has CDR1 MGHDK and CDR2 SYGVNS. The germline V and J ends were trimmed by 2 bases and 3 bases, with 11 bases remaining between them. In nucleotides, the CDR3 is TGTGCCAGCAGTGAAACAGACAGACACAATCAGCCCCAGCATTTT. Its translation is CASSETDRHNQPQHF.

The CDR3 nucleotides read TGTGCCAGCAACCGGGACAGGACCTCCAATGAGCAGTTCTTC. Translating gives CASNRDRTSNEQFF. This chain joins TRBV2 and TRBJ2-1, with TRBD1 matching 8 bases. The trim removed 7 bases at V and 6 bases at J, leaving 8 bases unmatched. Germline V gene data show CDR1 as SNHLY and CDR2 as FYNNEI. CDR3 size: 14 residues.

The chain carries TRBV6-1 and TRBJ2-7; 10 bases line up with TRBD1. V was pared by 5 bases and J by 3 bases, with 4 bases of the junction left unmatched. Germline lookup yields CDR1 MNHNS and CDR2 SASEGT. The CDR3 consists of 14 residues. Written as DNA, the CDR3 is TGTGCCAGCAGTCGACAGGGGGCCCTCTACGAGCAGTACTTC. Translating gives CASSRQGALYEQYF.

The chain carries TRBV29-1 and TRBJ2-7; tentatively, D is TRBD1 (6 bases). This CDR3 has 14 residues. The germline V gene encodes CDR1 SQVTM and CDR2 ANQGSEA. Trimming took off 3 bases at V and 4 bases at J, with 16 bases between the two ends. CDR3 coding DNA: TGCAGCGTTGACGGGGCCAGGGGCAGGTACGAGCAGTACTTC. Amino acids: CSVDGARGRYEQYF.